The rows below give T cell receptor beta chains drawn from one sample of a study of blood T cell repertoires in COVID-19. Assay used: immunoSEQ multiplex PCR; TCRdb lists only in-frame clones, some missing. Among around 700,000 clones listed, more than 80% were seen once. What was sequenced was peripheral blood. All receptors come from a woman aged 18-35 years with acute or convalescent COVID-19. Each CDR3 is given with its conserved first and last residue. The order of the fields is clone size, J gene, D gene, V gene, CDR3 protein, CDR3 DNA. The D gene is left open where the match is weak. Clone sizes are given selectively: once, few, many, or a class where the clone is expanded.

>-|TRBJ1-1|TRBD1|TRBV5-1
CASSLGAQTGGRGTEAFF
TGCGCCAGCAGCTTGGGAGCCCAGACAGGGGGCCGGGGCACTGAAGCTTTCTTT
>-|TRBJ1-1|-|TRBV27
CASSLSLGNTEAFF
TGTGCCAGCAGTTTATCGCTCGGGAACACTGAAGCTTTCTTT
>-|TRBJ2-7|-|TRBV6-6
CTSSYSGQSRDEQYF
TGTACCAGCAGTTACTCAGGACAGTCTCGGGACGAGCAGTACTTC
>-|TRBJ1-2|TRBD1|TRBV7-2
CASSLGQGGYYGYTF
TGTGCCAGCAGCCTGGGACAGGGAGGGTACTATGGCTACACCTTC
>-|TRBJ2-3|TRBD1|TRBV24-1
CATSQDRPSTDTQYF
TGTGCCACCAGTCAGGACAGGCCCAGCACAGATACGCAGTATTTT
>-|TRBJ2-1|TRBD2|TRBV19
CASSISPSGGTKQFF
TGTGCCAGTAGTATTTCCCCTAGCGGGGGGACCAAGCAGTTCTTC
>-|TRBJ1-2|-|TRBV5-1
CASSSRDTYGYTF
TGCGCCAGCAGCTCACGGGACACCTATGGCTACACCTTC
>-|TRBJ2-7|-|TRBV25-1
CASGLLYEQYF
TGTGCCAGCGGACTACTCTACGAGCAGTACTTC
>-|TRBJ1-2|TRBD1|TRBV19
CASRTGQGWNYGYTF
TGTGCCAGTAGAACGGGACAGGGGTGGAACTATGGCTACACCTTC
>-|TRBJ2-3|-|TRBV2
CASSVRTSTDTQYF
TGTGCCAGCAGTGTGAGGACTAGCACAGATACGCAGTATTTT
>-|TRBJ1-2|-|TRBV7-9
CASSLAPDYGYTF
TGTGCCAGCAGCTTAGCGCCAGACTATGGCTACACCTTC
>-|TRBJ2-1|TRBD1|TRBV9
CASSVAGTDNEQFF
TGTGCCAGCAGCGTAGCCGGGACAGACAATGAGCAGTTCTTC
>few|TRBJ2-7|-|TRBV6-5
CASSSQEQYF
TGTGCCAGCAGTTCCCAAGAGCAGTACTTC
>-|TRBJ1-2|-|TRBV7-5
CARSPEGGDGLRGYTF
TGTGCCAGAAGCCCAGAGGGCGGCGATGGGCTGCGTGGCTACACCTTC
>few|TRBJ1-1|-|TRBV5-5
CASSFITGRSTEAFF
TGTGCCAGCAGCTTTATTACAGGGAGATCCACTGAAGCTTTCTTT
>-|TRBJ1-3|-|TRBV5-1
CASSLRSDTGNTIYF
TGCGCCAGCAGCTTGCGGTCGGACACTGGAAACACCATATATTTT
>-|TRBJ2-1|TRBD1|TRBV6-2/TRBV6-3
CASSYMGQGYNEQFF
TGTGCCAGCAGTTACATGGGACAGGGATACAATGAGCAGTTCTTC
>-|TRBJ2-3|TRBD1|TRBV10-3
CAARTGGTDTQYF
TGTGCCGCCAGGACAGGGGGGACAGATACGCAGTATTTT
>-|TRBJ2-2|-|TRBV6-4
CASRQSPNTGELFF
TGTGCCAGCAGACAGTCGCCGAACACCGGGGAGCTGTTTTTT
>-|TRBJ2-1|TRBD2|TRBV9
CASSGIGTSGGSSSYNEQFF
TGTGCCAGCAGCGGGATAGGGACTAGCGGGGGGTCGAGCTCCTACAATGAGCAGTTCTTC
>once|TRBJ1-1|TRBD1|TRBV2
CASSERDRRNTEAFF
TGTGCCAGCAGTGAACGGGACAGGAGGAACACTGAAGCTTTCTTT
>-|TRBJ2-2|-|TRBV29-1
CSVAGAGGSTGELFF
TGCAGCGTTGCAGGAGCGGGCGGTAGCACCGGGGAGCTGTTTTTT
>-|TRBJ2-2|-|TRBV9
CASSVGDSHTGELFF
TGTGCCAGCAGCGTAGGAGACAGTCACACCGGGGAGCTGTTTTTT
>-|TRBJ2-1|TRBD2|TRBV6-4
CASSGTSGGANEQFF
TGTGCCAGCAGTGGGACTAGCGGGGGGGCCAATGAGCAGTTCTTC
>-|TRBJ1-4|-|TRBV5-1
CASSPWTPTNEKLFF
TGCGCCAGCAGCCCCTGGACACCAACTAATGAAAAACTGTTTTTT
>-|TRBJ1-2|-|TRBV5-1
CASSLEREGYTF
TGCGCCAGCAGCTTGGAACGGGAAGGCTACACCTTC
>-|TRBJ1-2|TRBD1|TRBV4-2
CASSPFHRDRLYGYTF
TGTGCCAGCAGCCCCTTCCACCGGGACAGACTCTATGGCTACACCTTC
>-|TRBJ1-6|-|TRBV30
CAWSDGTREYNSPLHF
TGTGCCTGGAGCGACGGGACCCGGGAGTATAATTCACCCCTCCACTTT
>once|TRBJ2-5|-|TRBV4-1
CASSQVRLQETQYF
TGCGCCAGCAGCCAAGTGCGCCTCCAAGAGACCCAGTACTTC
>-|TRBJ1-2|TRBD1|TRBV20-1
CSAHTGGGYTF
TGCAGTGCTCATACAGGGGGTGGCTACACCTTC
>-|TRBJ2-7|-|TRBV5-5
CASSAILAPYEQYF
TGTGCCAGCAGCGCCATACTAGCTCCCTACGAGCAGTACTTC
>-|TRBJ2-1|TRBD2|TRBV11-3
CASSTSGGAEEQFF
TGTGCCAGCAGCACTAGCGGGGGGGCGGAAGAGCAGTTCTTC
>-|TRBJ2-6|-|TRBV6-4
CASSDQGSGANVLTF
TGTGCCAGCAGCGATCAGGGCTCTGGGGCCAACGTCCTGACTTTC
>-|TRBJ1-2|TRBD1|TRBV7-9
CASSLGQGTGDYGYTF
TGTGCCAGCAGCTTAGGTCAAGGGACAGGGGACTATGGCTACACCTTC
>-|TRBJ1-4|-|TRBV6-4
CASSPGDNEKLFF
TGTGCCAGCAGTCCAGGGGATAATGAAAAACTGTTTTTT
>few|TRBJ1-2|-|TRBV12-3/TRBV12-4
CASSPDRFSGYTF
TGTGCCAGCAGTCCCGACAGATTCTCCGGCTACACCTTC
>once|TRBJ2-2|-|TRBV19
CASIQGRNTGELFF
TGTGCCAGTATACAAGGGAGGAACACCGGGGAGCTGTTTTTT
>-|TRBJ2-3|-|TRBV4-3
CASSQELGPTQYF
TGCGCCAGCAGCCAAGAGCTGGGCCCTACGCAGTATTTT
>-|TRBJ1-2|-|TRBV23-1
CASSQSQGPHNYGYTF
TGCGCCAGCAGTCAATCGCAGGGCCCCCACAACTATGGCTACACCTTC
>-|TRBJ2-3|TRBD2|TRBV29-1
CSVALVVLAGGADTQYF
TGCAGCGTTGCCCTTGTGGTACTAGCGGGGGGGGCAGATACGCAGTATTTT
>-|TRBJ1-2|TRBD1|TRBV7-2
CASSPGPPGQGHYGYTF
TGTGCCAGCAGCCCAGGCCCCCCGGGACAGGGGCACTATGGCTACACCTTC
>-|TRBJ2-1|TRBD1|TRBV24-1
CVTSDPQDRERLF
TGTGTCACCAGTGACCCACAGGACAGGGAAAGACTCTTC
>-|TRBJ2-7|TRBD2|TRBV6-5
CASSSFPGLAGYEQYF
TGTGCCAGCAGTTCGTTTCCGGGACTAGCGGGCTACGAGCAGTACTTC
>-|TRBJ1-1|-|TRBV2
CASIAGGSNTEAFF
TGTGCCAGCATTGCCGGGGGTTCCAACACTGAAGCTTTCTTT
>-|TRBJ2-1|-|TRBV5-1
CASSLGESPEQFF
TGCGCCAGCAGCTTGGGCGAGTCCCCAGAGCAGTTCTTC